This T cell receptor beta chain comes out of a study of T cells after yellow fever vaccination. By 5'RACE template switching, TCR cDNA was produced, with a universal primer site and UMIs added in the process. MiXCR, applied by TCRdb to the 5' RACE reads, yields one record per CDR3 protein. The sample includes under 550,000 distinct CDR3 sequences, about a fifth of them seen just once. The trim removed 2 bases at V and 6 bases at J, leaving 13 bases unmatched. This CDR3 has 16 amino acids. Germline CDR1 DFQATT, CDR2 SNEGSKA (reference sequence). Sequenced here: PBMCs, sampled 21 days after the first yellow fever vaccination. V usage is TRBV20-1 and J usage is TRBJ2-7; 10 nucleotides match TRBD1. The TCR sequence derives from a young man who received the YFV17D yellow fever vaccine. Written as DNA, the CDR3 is TGCAGTGCTAGACAATTTGGGACAGGGGATCTATCCGAGCAGTACGTC. Amino acids: CSARQFGTGDLSEQYV.